What follows are 17 T cell receptor beta chains derived from one specimen sequenced in a study of T cells in Graves' hyperthyroidism and ophthalmopathy. RNA transcripts served as the template for amplifying TCR beta CDR3 regions. HTBI primers were employed in a first-round RT-PCR of the TCR CDR3. MiXCR was run by TCRdb on the multiplex PCR reads, yielding one entry per CDR3 protein. The sample gives about 560,000 distinct CDR3 sequences, 15% to 18% of which show up once; around 7.8% is in the top ten. Sequencing was performed on blood. The receptors shown here come from a woman aged 25 to 39 with Graves' hyperthyroidism.

The V and J genes are TRBV2 and TRBJ2-1; the match to TRBD2 covers 8 bases. The CDR3 spans 13 residues. The V and J ends lost 9 bases and 9 bases, in that order; junction bases with no gene match: 10. Germline V lookup: CDR1 SNHLY, CDR2 FYNNEI. Here the CDR3 reads CASSETSVGEQFF. As DNA, the CDR3 is TGTGCCAGTTCCGAGACTAGCGTCGGTGAGCAGTTCTTC.

This chain links TRBV7-6 with TRBJ2-5; 8 nucleotides agree with TRBD1. CDR1 is SGHVS and CDR2 is FNYEAQ in the germline V gene. CDR3 length: 16 residues. Losses at the gene ends were 1 base for V and 6 bases for J; bases not matched to a gene: 10. The chain's CDR3 is CASSLGGGRGHKTQYF. The DNA of the CDR3 is TGTGCCAGCAGCTTAGGGGGTGGCAGGGGGCACAAGACCCAGTACTTC. The full variable domain, completed using reference TRBV7-6 and TRBJ2-5, is GAGVSQSPRYKVTKRGQDVALRCDPISGHVSLYWYRQALGQGPEFLTYFNYEAQQDKSGLPNDRFSAERPEGSISTLTIQRTEQRDSAMYRCASSLGGGRGHKTQYFGPGTRLLVL.

There are many counts of this clonotype. The chain uses TRBV5-1 and TRBJ2-3; D gene ambiguous. The CDR3 is made up of 15 amino acids. The germline CDR1 and CDR2 sequences are SGHRS and YFSETQ. Trimming left V 4 bases short and J 2 bases short, with 14 bases between. The CDR3: CASSREQRTTDTQYF. CDR3 nucleotides: TGCGCCAGCAGCCGAGAACAGAGAACCACAGATACGCAGTATTTT. The complete variable domain, with remaining parts taken from reference TRBV5-1 and TRBJ2-3, reads KAGVTQTPRYLIKTRGQQVTLSCSPISGHRSVSWYQQTPGQGLQFLFEYFSETQRNKGNFPGRFSGRQFSNSRSEMNVSTLELGDSALYLCASSREQRTTDTQYFGPGTRLTVL.

This clonotype appeared many times. V is TRBV5-1 and J is TRBJ2-2, with unresolved D. This CDR3 has 15 residues. The ends were cut back, 3 bases at V and 2 bases at J, with 11 bases in the middle. Per germline, CDR1 SGHRS and CDR2 YFSETQ. CDR3 DNA: TGCGCCAGCAGCTCGCGGCAGCTTAACACCGGGGAGCTGTTTTTT. This encodes CASSSRQLNTGELFF.

The J gene is TRBJ2-3, the V gene TRBV11-2; 12 bases map to TRBD2. CDR3 length: 16 amino acids. The V gene's germline CDR1 is SGHAT and CDR2 FQNNGV. Trimming took 8 bases from V and 3 from J; bases not matched to a gene: 9. The CDR3 reads CASSSLAGGPTDTQYF. As DNA, the CDR3 is TGTGCCAGCTCTTCCCTAGCGGGAGGGCCGACAGATACGCAGTATTTT.

At least ten counts were recorded for this clonotype. This rearrangement joins TRBV20-1 to TRBJ2-7; no reliable D call. Germline V lookup: CDR1 DFQATT, CDR2 SNEGSKA (reference sequence). The CDR3 is 13 amino acids. V lost 2 bases and J 2 bases, leaving 10 bases between the germline ends. The CDR3 here is CSARIRAPYEQYF. CDR3 sequence (DNA): TGCAGTGCTAGAATTAGAGCCCCCTACGAGCAGTACTTC.

There are many counts of this clonotype. CDR3 in DNA: TGTGCCACCAGCAGAGGGGCAGGGGGTCAGCCCCAGCATTTT. Protein product: CATSRGAGGQPQHF. The rearrangement joins TRBV15 to TRBJ1-5; 7 nucleotides match TRBD1. Germline V gives CDR1 LNHNV, CDR2 YYDKDF (reference sequence). The CDR3 runs to 14 residues. Trimming at V came to 1 base and at J to 6 bases, leaving 3 bases not matched to a gene.

This clonotype was recorded many times. This chain uses TRBV7-9 with TRBJ2-3, with 9 bases matching TRBD2. The CDR3 is made up of 16 amino acids. J was trimmed by 0 bases and V by 3 bases; bases with no gene match: 4. Germline CDR1 and CDR2: SEHNR and FQNEAQ (reference sequence). In DNA, the CDR3 is TGTGCCAGCAGCTTCCGGCTAGCGGGAAGCACAGATACGCAGTATTTT. Translating gives CASSFRLAGSTDTQYF.

This clonotype was observed at least ten times. The CDR3 spells CASSLTFLGGMNTEAFF. The DNA for the CDR3 is TGTGCCAGCAGTCTCACTTTTTTGGGTGGCATGAACACTGAAGCTTTCTTT. The chain has TRBV27 and TRBJ1-1, with no clear D. This CDR3 contains 17 residues. Germline V gene sequence: CDR1 MNHEY, CDR2 SMNVEV (reference sequence). V dropped 5 bases and J dropped 0 bases, with 19 bases sitting between them.

This clonotype was observed a few times. This chain links TRBV6-2 or TRBV6-3 with TRBJ2-1, with 10 bases aligning to TRBD2. Germline CDR1 MNHEY, CDR2 SVGEGT. The CDR3 is 16 amino acids. V was clipped by 6 bases and J by 8 bases; unmatched bases: 13. The chain's CDR3 is CASSFGTSVIRDEQFF. The CDR3 nucleotides are TGTGCCAGCAGCTTCGGGACTAGCGTAATTCGGGATGAGCAGTTCTTC.

In its sample, this clonotype was seen many times. This chain links TRBV7-2 with TRBJ2-5; 7 nucleotides align to TRBD2. Germline values: CDR1 SGHTA, CDR2 FQGNSA. The CDR3 consists of 15 residues. Trimming took 5 bases from V and 4 from J; bases not matched to a gene: 10. For the CDR3, the DNA is TGTGCCAGCAGCCCCGGGGCGGGAGTGGGAGAGACCCAGTACTTC. Translating it yields CASSPGAGVGETQYF.

In its sample, this clonotype was seen many times. The chain links TRBV11-2 to TRBJ1-2; no definite D call. The germline V gene encodes CDR1 SGHAT and CDR2 FQNNGV. The V gene lost 8 bases and the J gene lost 7 bases, with 11 bases spanning the gap. The CDR3 covers 11 residues. The CDR3, as DNA: TGTGCCAGCGAGGGCTTGGGTGGCTACACCTTC. Amino acid sequence: CASEGLGGYTF.

The rearrangement links TRBV13 to TRBJ2-3, with 11 bases fitting TRBD2. Looked up from germline, CDR1 is PRHDT and CDR2 is FYEKMQ (reference sequence). The trim removed 6 bases at V and 0 bases at J, leaving 14 bases unmatched. CDR3 length equals 19 residues. CDR3 residues: CASSLRYSRTSGSTDTQYF. DNA of the CDR3: TGTGCCAGCAGTCTCCGATACTCAAGGACTAGCGGGAGCACAGATACGCAGTATTTT.

The rearrangement uses TRBV14 and TRBJ2-2; 9 nucleotides align to TRBD1. The CDR3 loop spans 15 amino acids. The germline gives CDR1 SGHDN, CDR2 FVKESK. V trimming: 0 bases; J trimming: 5 bases; junction bases outside the gene matches: 1. The CDR3 coding sequence is TGTGCCAGCAGCCAAGAACAGGGGGCGACCGGGGAGCTGTTTTTT. Encoded protein: CASSQEQGATGELFF.

The chain links TRBV27 to TRBJ2-7; D may correspond to TRBD1 or TRBD2 (7 bases each). Trimming cost V 6 bases and J 6 bases, with 15 bases left between them. Germline CDR1 and CDR2: MNHEY and SMNVEV (reference sequence). The length of the CDR3 is 13 residues. The CDR3 bases are TGTGCCAGCAGAGAGGGGGGGACAGCCGAGCAGTACTTC. Encoded protein: CASREGGTAEQYF.

The rearrangement links TRBV4-1 to TRBJ2-1; maybe TRBD2 (5 bases). The germline gives CDR1 MGHRA, CDR2 YSYEKL. The V end was cut by 0 bases, the J end by 2 bases, with 17 bases between. The CDR3 runs to 18 residues. The CDR3: CASSQDPSLAPPYNEQFF. The CDR3 DNA reads TGCGCCAGCAGCCAAGATCCTTCCCTAGCACCCCCCTACAATGAGCAGTTCTTC.

To note about this clonotype: This may be a read error: a much more frequent sequence differs by one nucleotide. V gene TRBV11-2 combines with J gene TRBJ2-1, with D possibly being TRBD2 (6 bases). CDR1 and CDR2 from the germline V gene are SGHAT and FQNNGV. The CDR3 sequence is 12 residues long. Here the CDR3 reads CASASAYNEQLF. CDR3 coding DNA: TGTGCCAGCGCTAGCGCCTACAATGAGCAGCTCTTC.